This T cell receptor beta chain derives from a study of cytomegalovirus exposure and HLA in healthy donors. Findings of the study overall: TCR sequences were mostly rare, though some public TCRs occurred in many donors. The majority of CMV-associated TCR beta chains were reported as apparently HLA-restricted in a later analysis.

A note on this clone: Its specificity is not known.

The CDR3 extends over 16 amino acids. The germline V gene has CDR1 KGHSH and CDR2 LQKENI. The V and J ends lost 4 bases and 4 bases respectively, with 14 bases between them. It was with 60 Vbeta and 13 Jbeta primers that the PCR ran. Profiled with immunoSEQ multiplex PCR; TCRdb holds only in-frame clones, not every one. In the table there are 150,000 to 200,000 clones, approximately 80% of which are singletons. Sequencing was done on a sample of PBMCs. The chain links TRBV18 to TRBJ2-6; perhaps TRBD1 as D (6 bases). The TCR sequence derives from a man aged 18 to 30 in good health and CMV-seronegative. CDR3 in DNA: TGTGCCAGCTCACGACAAAGGGGGACCGGGGCCAACGTCCTGACTTTC. The encoded protein is CASSRQRGTGANVLTF.